What follows is one T cell receptor beta chain and its context. Its cognate antigen is unknown. TCRdb re-analysed the reads in MiXCR, keeping a single row per CDR3 protein. The sample includes 800,000 to 950,000 distinct CDR3 sequences, 30% to 35% of them seen just once. The data stem from a study of T cell repertoires in cytomegalovirus infection. Study-level information: Alongside well-studied HLA-B-restricted CMV epitopes, recently identified HLA-C-restricted CMV epitopes were also used.

Germline assignment: CDR1 SQVTM and CDR2 ANQGSEA. The V end was cut by 4 bases, the J end by 4 bases, with 13 bases between. The CDR3 has 13 amino acids. The V call is TRBV29-1, the J call TRBJ1-2, with a possible D match to TRBD1 (5 bases). The clonotype was recovered from a human donor in good health (CMV status not recorded). Some clones in this sample may be carry-over from other donors' samples. Here the sequenced sample was cultured CD8+ T cells from PBMCs, taken from culture after CMV antigen stimulation. CDR3 in DNA: TGCAGCGTTGCCGGGGGGACCGGCTATGGCTACACCTTC. Protein product: CSVAGGTGYGYTF.